A single TCR beta chain is shown here with its context. Its antigen is not identified. Only in-frame clones appear in the TCRdb table, and some are missing; sequencing was by immunoSEQ multiplex PCR. The table records approximately 48,000 clones, 75% to 95% of them present only once. Germline loops: CDR1 MNHEY, CDR2 SVGAGI. V shed 5 bases and J shed 0 bases, with 12 bases lying between them. There are 15 residues in the CDR3. This sample was taken from a study of early stage breast cancer tumors. At the level of the study: ER+/PR+/HER2- status applied to about 75% of the 16 invasive breast tumors. Samples were sequenced at approximately 9.5-fold average coverage. Study results and limitations: In 14 of 16 patients, blood comparison separated tumor from normal breast. Unsorted bulk genomic DNA sequencing lacked pairing and functional marker data.

The clonotype comes from a person aged 70 to 85 with breast cancer. The specimen sequenced was blood. The chain carries TRBV6-5 and TRBJ2-3; weak D call: TRBD2 (6 bases). The CDR3 DNA is TGTGCCAGCAGTCCCCTAGCGACTAGCACAGATACGCAGTATTTT. It yields the protein CASSPLATSTDTQYF.